These T cell receptor beta chains were read from a single sample in a study of shared clonotypes between healthy human individuals. The data were produced by immunoSEQ multiplex PCR, yet TCRdb's version contains in-frame clones alone and is incomplete. The table has 2,500,000 or so clones, approximately 93% seen once. The specimen was naive CD4+ T cells from PBMCs. The source is a man aged 18 to 30 in good health. Some clones in this sample may be carry-over from other donors' samples. CDR3s include the opening cysteine and the closing phenylalanine or tryptophan. The D gene is left open where the match is weak. Clone size, where shown, is once, few, many, or a class for clones that have expanded.

cdr3_aa	cdr3_nt	v_call	d_call	clone_size	j_call
CASSLRPGGATNEKLFF	TGTGCCAGCAGTTTAAGGCCCGGGGGTGCAACTAATGAAAAACTGTTTTTT	TRBV27	-	-	TRBJ1-4
CASSTVRTGAGYTF	TGTGCCAGCAGCACGGTTAGGACAGGGGCCGGCTACACCTTC	TRBV6-1	TRBD1	once	TRBJ1-2
CASSDPTYEQYF	TGTGCCAGCAGTGATCCCACTTACGAGCAGTACTTC	TRBV25-1	-	-	TRBJ2-7
CASSLGSVESSGNTIYF	TGTGCCAGCAGCTTAGGATCCGTGGAGAGCTCTGGAAACACCATATATTTT	TRBV7-9	-	-	TRBJ1-3
CASSWAGSTDTQYF	TGTGCCAGCAGTTGGGCAGGCTCCACAGATACGCAGTATTTT	TRBV27	-	-	TRBJ2-3
CASKANWAGEPYGYTF	TGTGCCAGCAAAGCAAATTGGGCCGGGGAGCCCTATGGCTACACCTTC	TRBV2	-	-	TRBJ1-2
CASSLVENSYNEQFF	TGCGCCAGCAGCTTGGTGGAGAATTCCTACAATGAGCAGTTCTTC	TRBV5-1	-	once	TRBJ2-1
CASSLGIDPSTDTQYF	TGTGCCAGCAGCTTAGGAATAGATCCTAGCACAGATACGCAGTATTTT	TRBV7-3	-	-	TRBJ2-3
CASAERQGTDTQYF	TGTGCCAGCGCAGAAAGACAGGGGACAGATACGCAGTATTTT	TRBV6-5	TRBD1	-	TRBJ2-3
CASSYFDGHNSPLHF	TGTGCCAGCAGTTATTTCGACGGTCATAATTCACCCCTCCACTTT	TRBV6-5	-	-	TRBJ1-6
CASSLAGMNTEAFF	TGCGCCAGCAGCCTGGCAGGGATGAACACTGAAGCTTTCTTT	TRBV5-1	-	-	TRBJ1-1
CASSLRIAGVVGNEQFF	TGTGCCAGCAGCTTAAGAATAGCGGGAGTTGTAGGTAATGAGCAGTTCTTC	TRBV13	TRBD2	-	TRBJ2-1
CASSTERSDTQYF	TGTGCCAGCAGCACAGAACGTTCGGATACGCAGTATTTT	TRBV7-3	-	-	TRBJ2-3
CASTLTGDYGYTF	TGTGCCAGCACCCTGACAGGGGACTATGGCTACACCTTC	TRBV28	TRBD1	-	TRBJ1-2
CASSAPSMGAFF	TGTGCCAGCAGCGCCCCTTCGATGGGAGCTTTCTTT	TRBV28	-	-	TRBJ1-1
CATNEQFF	TGTGCTACCAATGAGCAGTTCTTC	TRBV28	-	-	TRBJ2-1
CASSPWTGPNYGYTF	TGTGCCAGCAGCCCCTGGACAGGGCCTAACTATGGCTACACCTTC	TRBV5-4	TRBD1	-	TRBJ1-2
CASSLVANYNEQFF	TGTGCCAGCAGCTTAGTTGCCAACTACAATGAGCAGTTCTTC	TRBV11-2	-	-	TRBJ2-1
CASSYRAQNHEQYF	TGTGCCAGCAGCTACAGGGCCCAAAACCACGAGCAGTACTTC	TRBV14	-	-	TRBJ2-7
CASTSLGWTYNEQFF	TGTGCCAGTACCTCACTTGGCTGGACCTACAATGAGCAGTTCTTC	TRBV19	-	once	TRBJ2-1
CASSSLGVGNSPLHF	TGTGCCAGCAGTTCTTTGGGGGTGGGGAATTCACCCCTCCACTTT	TRBV6-5	-	-	TRBJ1-6
CASSFRDRGSTDTQYF	TGTGCCAGCAGTTTTAGGGACAGGGGAAGCACAGATACGCAGTATTTT	TRBV27	TRBD1	-	TRBJ2-3
CASSLGGAVNTEAFF	TGCGCCAGCAGCTTGGGAGGGGCCGTGAACACTGAAGCTTTCTTT	TRBV5-1	-	few	TRBJ1-1
CASSINRGGGNTQYF	TGTGCCAGCAGTATTAACAGGGGTGGTGGGAATACGCAGTATTTT	TRBV6-5	TRBD1	-	TRBJ2-3
CASRPTSGSHNEQFF	TGTGCCAGCAGACCGACTAGCGGGAGCCACAATGAGCAGTTCTTC	TRBV6-6	TRBD2	-	TRBJ2-1
CASSLGPPSSYEQYF	TGTGCCAGCAGTTTAGGTCCGCCCAGCTCCTACGAGCAGTACTTC	TRBV28	-	-	TRBJ2-7
CASSPLQGAWEQYF	TGCGCCAGCAGCCCTTTACAGGGGGCGTGGGAGCAGTACTTC	TRBV5-1	TRBD1	once	TRBJ2-7
CASSYGGGLNEQYF	TGTGCCAGCAGTTACGGGGGGGGGTTGAACGAGCAGTACTTC	TRBV6-5	TRBD2	-	TRBJ2-7
CASSERGNEQYF	TGTGCCAGCAGTGAAAGAGGGAACGAGCAGTACTTC	TRBV6-1	-	-	TRBJ2-7
CASSYGLAGMSYEQYF	TGCGCCAGCAGCTATGGACTAGCGGGGATGTCCTACGAGCAGTACTTC	TRBV5-1	TRBD2	few	TRBJ2-7
CASHQRERENTGELFF	TGTGCCAGCCACCAGAGGGAGCGGGAAAACACCGGGGAGCTGTTTTTT	TRBV18	TRBD2	few	TRBJ2-2
CSVERDRGYNEQFF	TGCAGCGTTGAGAGGGACAGGGGATACAATGAGCAGTTCTTC	TRBV29-1	TRBD1	-	TRBJ2-1
CASSPRNSYNEQFF	TGTGCCAGCAGCCCCCGTAACTCCTACAATGAGCAGTTCTTC	TRBV28	-	-	TRBJ2-1
CASSSVGEQYF	TGTGCCAGCAGCTCAGTCGGCGAGCAGTACTTC	TRBV7-2	-	-	TRBJ2-7
CASSLGVGGSTDTQYF	TGTGCCAGCAGCTTAGGGGTCGGCGGAAGCACAGATACGCAGTATTTT	TRBV7-8	-	-	TRBJ2-3
CASRSAYYPSTNEKLFF	TGCGCCAGCAGATCCGCATATTACCCCTCAACTAATGAAAAACTGTTTTTT	TRBV5-1	-	-	TRBJ1-4
CASSLAFMSPLHF	TGTGCCAGCAGTTTGGCGTTCATGTCACCCCTCCACTTT	TRBV27	-	-	TRBJ1-6
CASSRGRWGYTF	TGTGCCAGCAGCAGGGGGCGCTGGGGCTACACCTTC	TRBV2	TRBD1	-	TRBJ1-2
CASSPPVGRGAEQYF	TGTGCCAGCTCACCACCGGTCGGGAGGGGCGCCGAGCAGTACTTC	TRBV18	TRBD2	-	TRBJ2-7
CASSQGGGQPQHF	TGTGCCAGCAGCCAAGGGGGCGGACAGCCCCAGCATTTT	TRBV25-1	TRBD1	-	TRBJ1-5
CASSDPSSGNTIYF	TGCGCCAGCTCAGACCCAAGCTCTGGAAACACCATATATTTT	TRBV5-1	-	-	TRBJ1-3
CASTGASGNTIYF	TGTGCCAGCACAGGGGCCTCTGGAAACACCATATATTTT	TRBV6-1	-	once	TRBJ1-3
CASTGFDTGELFF	TGTGCCAGCACAGGGTTTGACACCGGGGAGCTGTTTTTT	TRBV5-6	-	-	TRBJ2-2
CATRGGRGTDTQYF	TGTGCCACCCGGGGAGGGAGAGGCACAGATACGCAGTATTTT	TRBV2	TRBD2	-	TRBJ2-3
CASSSGQTDNQPQHF	TGTGCCAGCAGCTCCGGCCAGACAGACAATCAGCCCCAGCATTTT	TRBV7-2	-	once	TRBJ1-5
CASSLRDRAYEQYF	TGTGCCAGCAGCTTAAGGGACCGGGCCTACGAGCAGTACTTC	TRBV11-2	-	-	TRBJ2-7
CASSLDRGTPNTIYF	TGTGCCAGCAGCTTGGACAGGGGTACCCCCAACACCATATATTTT	TRBV9	TRBD1	-	TRBJ1-3
CASSPIQGTNEKLFF	TGTGCCAGCAGCCCTATCCAGGGCACTAATGAAAAACTGTTTTTT	TRBV2	-	-	TRBJ1-4
CASSIQTAGNTIYF	TGTGCCAGTAGTATCCAGACAGCTGGAAACACCATATATTTT	TRBV19	-	-	TRBJ1-3
CASGRPWEGRNTGELFF	TGTGCCAGCGGACGTCCGTGGGAGGGCCGGAACACCGGGGAGCTGTTTTTT	TRBV18	TRBD2	-	TRBJ2-2
CASLGWDRGTQPQHF	TGTGCCAGTTTGGGGTGGGACAGGGGGACTCAGCCCCAGCATTTT	TRBV19	TRBD1	-	TRBJ1-5
CAWSVGGAYEQYF	TGTGCCTGGAGTGTAGGGGGAGCCTACGAGCAGTACTTC	TRBV30	-	-	TRBJ2-7
CASSQDLGEQFF	TGTGCCAGCAGCCAGGACTTGGGGGAGCAGTTCTTC	TRBV7-8	-	once	TRBJ2-1
CASSHNTGAGGEQYF	TGTGCCAGCAGCCATAACACAGGGGCAGGTGGCGAGCAGTACTTC	TRBV11-2	TRBD1	-	TRBJ2-7
CASSQGPPTDTQYF	TGCGCCAGCAGCCAAGGGCCGCCCACAGATACGCAGTATTTT	TRBV4-3	-	-	TRBJ2-3
CASRVPGHPYNEQFF	TGCGCCAGCAGGGTCCCGGGACATCCTTACAATGAGCAGTTCTTC	TRBV10-2	-	-	TRBJ2-1
CATSRTAPGAQYF	TGTGCCACCAGCAGGACCGCGCCCGGGGCGCAGTATTTT	TRBV15	-	-	TRBJ2-3